What follows are 13 T cell receptor beta chains derived from one specimen sequenced in a study of siplizumab effects on memory and regulatory T cells. The protocol was immunoSEQ multiplex PCR, while the TCRdb copy is restricted to in-frame clones and leaves out a portion. The top ten hold roughly 1.8% of the sample, which has 95,000 to 130,000 clones, approximately 94% seen once. The sequenced sample consisted of non-Treg CD4+ T cells sorted from blood. Receptor source: a human donor in good health.

The rearrangement joins TRBV2 to TRBJ2-3; maybe TRBD2 (6 bases). Trimming removed 6 bases at V and 12 bases at J, with 10 bases between. The length of the CDR3 is 10 residues. The germline gives CDR1 SNHLY, CDR2 FYNNEI. The CDR3 protein is CASRDYRQYF. CDR3 coding DNA: TGTGCCAGCAGGGACTACCGTCAGTATTTT.

This chain's CDR3 is CASSPPRITLPWTEAFF. The CDR3 DNA is TGTGCCAGCTCACCGCCGAGAATTACGCTGCCTTGGACTGAAGCTTTCTTT. The genes are TRBV18 and TRBJ1-1; unclear D gene. Trimming removed 3 bases at V and 5 bases at J, with 22 bases between. Germline lookup yields CDR1 KGHSH and CDR2 LQKENI. This CDR3 has 17 residues. The full variable domain, with the rest looked up from reference TRBV18 and TRBJ1-1, is NAGVMQNPRHLVRRRGQEARLRCSPMKGHSHVYWYRQLPEEGLKFMVYLQKENIIDESGMPKERFSAEFPKEGPSILRIQQVVRGDSAAYFCASSPPRITLPWTEAFFGQGTRLTVV.

The rearrangement links TRBV4-1 to TRBJ2-7; TRBD1 is a possible D gene (7 bases). The V and J ends lost 5 bases and 4 bases respectively, with 18 bases between them. The CDR3 has 15 residues. Germline-derived CDR1 and CDR2 are MGHRA and YSYEKL. The CDR3 reads CASSLAGGFGYEQYF. CDR3 coding DNA: TGCGCCAGCAGCTTAGCAGGGGGGTTTGGGTACGAGCAGTACTTC.

The gene calls are TRBV6-5 and TRBJ2-6; 7 bases are a match to TRBD1. This CDR3 spans 16 amino acids. With 2 bases clipped from V and 2 bases from J, the junction kept 3 bases outside the gene matches. CDR1 is MNHEY and CDR2 is SVGAGI in the germline V gene. The CDR3 loop is CASSYDRETGANVLTF. The CDR3 DNA reads as TGTGCCAGCAGTTACGACAGGGAAACTGGGGCCAACGTCCTGACTTTC.

The CDR3 nucleotides are TGTGCCACCAGCAGTGAAGGAACCCGGGACAGGGGGCGCGGAGTCGGTGAGCAGTTCTTC. It codes for CATSSEGTRDRGRGVGEQFF. This chain connects TRBV15 to TRBJ2-1; TRBD1 matches at 12 bases. V gave up 3 bases and J gave up 9 bases; unmatched junction bases: 21. Germline V CDR1 and CDR2: LNHNV, YYDKDF (reference sequence). The CDR3 has 20 residues.

The V and J genes are TRBV21-1 and TRBJ2-7; the table gives TRBD2 as D, unverified against the DNA. TRBV21-1 has pseudogene status. The CDR3 totals 16 residues. CDR3 nucleotide sequence: TGTGCCAGCAGCAAACGGGAGGTAGGGGGGGCATACGAGCAGTACTTC. Translation gives CASSKREVGGAYEQYF.

The V and J genes are TRBV2 and TRBJ1-4; D is undetermined. The CDR3 is 15 amino acids. CDR1 SNHLY and CDR2 FYNNEI come from the germline V gene. Trimming removed 2 bases at V and 5 bases at J, with 12 bases between. The DNA for the CDR3 is TGTGCCAGCAGTGAATTAGGAGGAGCGAATGAAAAACTGTTTTTT. Translated, it gives CASSELGGANEKLFF.

J is TRBJ1-4 and V is TRBV6-1, with unresolved D. This CDR3 is built from 13 residues. The V end lost 8 bases, the J end lost 3 bases, and 10 bases lay between the germline ends. CDR1 and CDR2 (germline): MNHNS, SASEGT. This CDR3 reads CASRRWANEKLFF. The DNA for the CDR3 is TGTGCCAGCCGCAGGTGGGCTAATGAAAAACTGTTTTTT.

As for this clone: Relative to the germline gene, one junction end is altered; a read error may explain this. This sequence joins TRBV5-5 and TRBJ1-2; D uncertain. This CDR3 contains 15 residues. CDR1 and CDR2 (germline): SGHKS, YYEKEE (reference sequence). CDR3 protein: CASSLDGSVNFGYTF. The CDR3 bases are TGTGCCAGCAGCTTGGACGGCAGCGTCAACTTTGGCTACACCTTC. Variable domain in full (rest from reference TRBV5-5 and TRBJ1-2): DAGVTQSPTHLIKTRGQQVTLRCSPISGHKSVSWYQQVLGQGPQFIFQYYEKEERGRGNFPDRFSARQFPNYSSELNVNALLLGDSALYLCASSLDGSVNFGYTFGSGTRLTVV.

Only one count was recorded for this clone. The V gene is TRBV5-1, the J gene TRBJ2-2; D not resolved. Germline V gives CDR1 SGHRS, CDR2 YFSETQ. This CDR3 has 15 amino acids. V shed 5 bases and J shed 7 bases, with 18 bases lying between them. The CDR3 loop reads CASRPPAPVGGELFF. DNA of the CDR3: TGCGCCAGCAGACCTCCAGCCCCCGTAGGCGGGGAGCTGTTTTTT.

The chain recombines TRBV5-1 with TRBJ2-7, with TRBD2 identical over 7 bases. Losses at the gene ends were 5 bases for V and 2 bases for J; bases not matched to a gene: 13. Germline V gives CDR1 SGHRS, CDR2 YFSETQ. The CDR3 runs to 16 residues. The CDR3 region has the DNA TGCGCCAGCAGGGAAATTACCGGGACTACCGCCTACGAGCAGTACTTC. It yields the protein CASREITGTTAYEQYF.

V gene TRBV9 combines with J gene TRBJ1-1, with 8 bases that match TRBD1. Germline V gene sequence: CDR1 SGDLS, CDR2 YYNGEE. The CDR3 runs to 14 residues. After removal of 4 bases from V and 8 bases from J, the junction contained 10 bases not matched to a gene. The CDR3 is CASSQGQGGVEAFF. The DNA of the CDR3 is TGTGCCAGCAGCCAAGGACAGGGAGGGGTAGAAGCTTTCTTT.

This clone has more than one count but fewer than ten. The chain uses TRBV12-5 and TRBJ1-1, with TRBD1 identical over 7 bases. Germline V gene lookup returns CDR1 LGHNT and CDR2 FRNRAP. V was pared by 1 base and J by 3 bases, with 2 bases of the junction left unmatched. The CDR3 is 14 amino acids. CDR3 protein: CASGLGDRDTEAFF. The CDR3 DNA reads as TGTGCTAGTGGTTTGGGAGACAGGGACACTGAAGCTTTCTTT.